This TCR beta chain stems from a study of technical replicates of blood from a handful of donors. This clone was observed a few times. CDR1 is SGDLS, CDR2 YYNGEE, per germline. CDR3 length equals 14 residues. J was trimmed by 4 bases and V by 4 bases; bases with no gene match: 5. Data came from immunoSEQ multiplex PCR; TCRdb stores just in-frame clones and leaves some out. The sample has approximately 89,000 clones, around 94% seen once. The specimen sequenced was T cells isolated from PBMCs. V gene TRBV9 combines with J gene TRBJ1-5; 7 nucleotides agree with TRBD1. The clonotype comes from a human donor in good health. The CDR3 protein is CASSPTGRNQPQHF. The CDR3 bases are TGTGCCAGCAGCCCGACAGGGCGTAATCAGCCCCAGCATTTT.